A selection of T cell receptor beta chains follows, all from one sample in a study of blood T cell repertoires in COVID-19. Only in-frame clones appear in the TCRdb table, and some are missing; sequencing was by immunoSEQ multiplex PCR. Among approximately 170,000 clones listed, around 82% were seen once. Sequenced material: PBMCs or T cells enriched from blood (not recorded which). The receptors shown here come from a man aged 40-49 years who had recovered from COVID-19. Both conserved end residues are part of each CDR3. Each record gives: J gene, clone size, D gene, V gene, CDR3 protein, CDR3 DNA. The D gene is left open where the match is weak. The size entry is marked missing in some rows and otherwise reads once, few, many or a size class.

TRBJ2-2	.	TRBD1	TRBV24-1	CATSDVSGQGRTGELFF	TGTGCCACCAGTGATGTGTCCGGACAGGGTAGAACCGGGGAGCTGTTTTTT
TRBJ1-4	once	TRBD1	TRBV4-1	CASSQEERRDSNEKLFF	TGCGCCAGCAGCCAAGAGGAGCGACGGGACAGTAATGAAAAACTGTTTTTT
TRBJ2-2	once	.	TRBV7-6	CASSLEMGSTGELFF	TGTGCCAGCAGCTTAGAGATGGGCAGCACCGGGGAGCTGTTTTTT
TRBJ1-2	few	.	TRBV6-5	CASLSSTGYGYTF	TGTGCCAGCCTTTCCTCGACGGGATATGGCTACACCTTC
TRBJ1-2	.	.	TRBV29-1	CSSREAGYTF	TGCAGCTCCCGTGAGGCCGGCTACACCTTC
TRBJ2-3	.	TRBD2	TRBV7-8	CASSLPTSGGALSTDTQYF	TGTGCCAGCAGCTTACCGACTAGCGGGGGGGCCTTAAGCACAGATACGCAGTATTTT
TRBJ2-5	.	TRBD2	TRBV27	CASSSSGGHQETQYF	TGTGCCAGCAGTTCTAGCGGGGGCCATCAAGAGACCCAGTACTTC
TRBJ1-5	.	.	TRBV6-6	CASSYSQGRPQHF	TGTGCCAGCAGTTACTCCCAGGGTAGGCCCCAGCATTTT
TRBJ1-2	.	TRBD1	TRBV5-8	CASTTVPGQGAPNYGYTF	TGTGCCAGCACCACAGTCCCGGGACAGGGGGCTCCTAACTATGGCTACACCTTC
TRBJ2-7	.	TRBD2	TRBV5-1	CASSLDGGAVYEQYF	TGCGCCAGCAGCTTGGACGGGGGGGCTGTCTACGAGCAGTACTTC
TRBJ2-5	.	TRBD2	TRBV9	CASSVGAGGSPQETQYF	TGTGCCAGCAGCGTAGGGGCGGGGGGGTCTCCTCAAGAGACCCAGTACTTC
TRBJ1-2	.	.	TRBV5-4	CASSLGGTDNYGYTF	TGTGCCAGCAGCTTGGGAGGGACTGATAACTATGGCTACACCTTC
TRBJ2-5	.	TRBD1	TRBV5-1	CASSLGQGIQETQYF	TGCGCCAGCAGCTTGGGACAGGGAATACAAGAGACCCAGTACTTC
TRBJ1-2	.	.	TRBV10-3	CATSQNGYTF	TGTGCCACGAGCCAAAATGGCTACACCTTC
TRBJ2-1	.	TRBD1	TRBV14	CASSPYGGTAYNEQFF	TGTGCCAGCAGCCCTTACGGTGGGACAGCCTACAATGAGCAGTTCTTC
TRBJ2-1	.	.	TRBV2	CASGTPPFGSSYNEQFF	TGTGCCAGCGGAACCCCACCTTTCGGGAGCTCCTACAATGAGCAGTTCTTC
TRBJ2-7	.	TRBD1	TRBV6-5	CASVRGQEQYF	TGTGCCTCCGTCAGGGGGCAGGAGCAGTACTTC
TRBJ2-2	.	TRBD1	TRBV7-6	CASSATGTETGELFF	TGTGCCAGCAGCGCAACCGGGACAGAAACCGGGGAGCTGTTTTTT
TRBJ1-2	many	.	TRBV5-1	CASSTYQGGYGYTF	TGCGCCAGCAGCACTTACCAGGGTGGCTATGGCTACACCTTC
TRBJ1-2	.	.	TRBV7-9	CASSLAGGYGYTF	TGTGCCAGCAGCTTAGCAGGGGGCTATGGCTACACCTTC
TRBJ1-2	.	.	TRBV30	CAWSVGQVYGYTF	TGTGCCTGGAGTGTAGGCCAGGTTTATGGCTACACCTTC
TRBJ2-4	few	.	TRBV6-5	CASSYLSGSSKNIQYF	TGTGCCAGCAGTTACTTGTCAGGGTCTTCCAAAAACATTCAGTACTTC
TRBJ2-3	.	TRBD2	TRBV7-6	CASSSPPILAASTDTQYF	TGTGCCAGCAGCTCCCCCCCGATTCTAGCGGCTAGCACAGATACGCAGTATTTT
TRBJ2-5	.	.	TRBV5-8	CASSPGRWGDQETQYF	TGTGCCAGCAGCCCTGGGCGGTGGGGGGACCAAGAGACCCAGTACTTC
TRBJ2-6	many	.	TRBV3-1/TRBV3-2	CASSLSSGANVLTF	TGTGCCAGCAGCCTGAGTTCCGGGGCCAACGTCCTGACTTTC
TRBJ1-6	.	TRBD1	TRBV2	CASSDPLGQGNSPLHF	TGTGCCAGCAGTGACCCTTTGGGACAGGGTAATTCACCCCTCCACTTT
TRBJ1-2	.	.	TRBV6-6	CASSQYRDQYGYTF	TGTGCCAGCAGTCAATACAGGGATCAGTATGGCTACACCTTC
TRBJ2-5	.	.	TRBV5-6	CASRVAPGARWETQYF	TGTGCCAGCAGAGTGGCCCCAGGGGCGCGGTGGGAGACCCAGTACTTC
TRBJ1-2	.	.	TRBV11-2	CASSLALGPRGYTF	TGTGCCAGCAGCTTAGCTCTGGGGCCGAGAGGCTACACCTTC
TRBJ2-7	few	.	TRBV12-3/TRBV12-4	CASSQRYEQYF	TGTGCCAGCAGCCAGAGGTACGAGCAGTACTTC
TRBJ2-5	.	.	TRBV19	CATSQTATTETQYF	TGTGCCACCTCCCAGACAGCCACCACGGAGACCCAGTACTTC
TRBJ1-2	once	TRBD1	TRBV30	CAWSVSETGKGGYTF	TGTGCCTGGAGTGTCAGCGAGACAGGGAAAGGTGGCTACACCTTC
TRBJ1-5	.	.	TRBV6-5	CASWEGSLGNQPQHF	TGTGCCAGCTGGGAGGGCTCTCTGGGCAATCAGCCCCAGCATTTT
TRBJ1-2	few	TRBD1	TRBV4-1	CASSRSDRGYGYTF	TGCGCCAGCAGCCGCTCGGACAGGGGGTATGGCTACACCTTC
TRBJ1-6	.	TRBD1	TRBV11-1	CASSPWTGNNSPLHF	TGTGCCAGCAGCCCGTGGACAGGGAATAATTCACCCCTCCACTTT
TRBJ2-3	.	TRBD2	TRBV5-1	CASRGLELMGTDTQYF	TGCGCCAGCAGGGGACTAGAGTTGATGGGCACAGATACGCAGTATTTT
TRBJ1-4	.	TRBD1	TRBV25-1	CASSEPRGPANEKLFF	TGTGCCAGCAGTGAACCCAGGGGGCCAGCTAATGAAAAACTGTTTTTT
TRBJ1-2	.	.	TRBV30	CASTGRGYGYTF	TGTGCCTCCACAGGGCGAGGCTATGGCTACACCTTC
TRBJ1-5	.	.	TRBV5-1	CASSRDTSQPQHF	TGCGCCAGCAGCAGGGACACGAGTCAGCCCCAGCATTTT
TRBJ2-3	once	.	TRBV5-6	CASSLSHYADTQYF	TGTGCCAGCAGCTTGTCGCACTACGCAGATACGCAGTATTTT
TRBJ2-2	once	TRBD1	TRBV7-9	CASQTGGSVTGELFF	TGTGCCAGTCAAACAGGGGGCTCGGTCACCGGGGAGCTGTTTTTT
TRBJ1-5	.	.	TRBV6-5	CASARGSNQPQHF	TGTGCCAGCGCCCGGGGGTCCAATCAGCCCCAGCATTTT
TRBJ2-3	.	.	TRBV5-8	CANPAARTDTQYF	TGTGCCAATCCCGCGGCCCGCACAGATACGCAGTATTTT
TRBJ2-2	.	.	TRBV24-1	CATSDSERGNTGELFF	TGTGCCACCAGTGACTCCGAAAGGGGAAACACCGGGGAGCTGTTTTTT
TRBJ2-3	once	TRBD1	TRBV7-2	CASSFDRVRTDTQYF	TGTGCCAGCAGCTTCGACAGGGTGAGGACAGATACGCAGTATTTT
TRBJ1-5	.	.	TRBV12-5	CASGLTGFNQPQHF	TGTGCTAGTGGTTTGACCGGTTTCAATCAGCCCCAGCATTTT
TRBJ2-1	.	.	TRBV5-1	CASSPRRDSPHEQFF	TGCGCCAGCAGCCCCCGCCGGGACTCCCCCCATGAGCAGTTCTTC
TRBJ1-2	.	TRBD1	TRBV5-1	CASSTSGGNYGYTF	TGCGCCAGCAGCACCTCAGGGGGCAACTATGGCTACACCTTC
TRBJ2-1	.	.	TRBV3-1/TRBV3-2	CASSQGGDNEQFF	TGTGCCAGCAGCCAAGGCGGGGACAATGAGCAGTTCTTC
TRBJ2-4	.	.	TRBV5-1	CASSLAGVAKNIQYF	TGCGCCAGCAGCTTGGCAGGGGTCGCCAAAAACATTCAGTACTTC
TRBJ2-3	few	.	TRBV19	CASIPQGRTDTQYF	TGTGCCAGTATCCCACAGGGTAGAACAGATACGCAGTATTTT